Sequencing of this T cell receptor beta chain was carried out in a study of control samples from healthy donors and cancer patients. Some clones are missing from TCRdb's copy, which holds only in-frame ones; the method was immunoSEQ multiplex PCR. This table has about 270,000 clones, approximately 80% appearing once. CDR1 and CDR2 from the germline V gene are MNHNS and SASEGT. V lost 2 bases and J 7 bases, leaving 18 bases between the germline ends. The CDR3 runs to 16 residues. The J gene is TRBJ1-5, the V gene TRBV6-1; TRBD1 is a possible D gene (5 bases). Source material: PBMCs. This receptor was identified in a woman aged 55-69 years with lung cancer. Here the CDR3 DNA reads TGTGCCAGCAGTGAAATAATGGGACCGGCGGGACAGCCCCAGCATTTT. This codes for CASSEIMGPAGQPQHF.